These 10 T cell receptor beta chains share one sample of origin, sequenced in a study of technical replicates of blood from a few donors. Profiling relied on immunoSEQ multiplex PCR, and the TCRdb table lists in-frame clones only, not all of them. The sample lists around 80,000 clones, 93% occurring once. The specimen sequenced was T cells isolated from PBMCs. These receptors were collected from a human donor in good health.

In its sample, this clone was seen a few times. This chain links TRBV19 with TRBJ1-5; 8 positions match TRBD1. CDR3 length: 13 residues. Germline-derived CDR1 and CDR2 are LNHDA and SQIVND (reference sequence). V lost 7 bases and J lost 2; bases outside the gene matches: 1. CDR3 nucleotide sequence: TGTGCCAGTACAGGGGGCGGCAATCAGCCCCAGCATTTT. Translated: CASTGGGNQPQHF.

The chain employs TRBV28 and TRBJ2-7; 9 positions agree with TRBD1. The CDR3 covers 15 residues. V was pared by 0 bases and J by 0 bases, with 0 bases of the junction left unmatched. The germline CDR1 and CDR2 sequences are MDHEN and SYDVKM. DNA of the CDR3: TGTGCCAGCAGTTTATGGACAGGGGGCTCCTACGAGCAGTACTTC. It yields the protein CASSLWTGGSYEQYF.

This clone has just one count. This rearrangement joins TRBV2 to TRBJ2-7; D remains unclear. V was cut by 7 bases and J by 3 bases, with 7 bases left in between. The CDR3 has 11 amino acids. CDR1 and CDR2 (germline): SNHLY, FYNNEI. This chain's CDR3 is CASILFYEQYF. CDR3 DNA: TGTGCCAGCATCCTGTTCTACGAGCAGTACTTC. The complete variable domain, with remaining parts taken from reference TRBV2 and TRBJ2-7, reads EPEVTQTPSHQVTQMGQEVILRCVPISNHLYFYWYRQILGQKVEFLVSFYNNEISEKSEIFDDQFSVERPDGSNFTLKIRSTKLEDSAMYFCASILFYEQYFGPGTRLTVT.

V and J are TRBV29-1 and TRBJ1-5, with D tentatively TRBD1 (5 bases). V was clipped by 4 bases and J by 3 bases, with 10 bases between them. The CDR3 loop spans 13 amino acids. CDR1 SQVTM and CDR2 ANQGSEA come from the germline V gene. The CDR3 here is CSVARTHNQPQHF. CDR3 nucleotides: TGCAGCGTTGCGAGGACACACAATCAGCCCCAGCATTTT. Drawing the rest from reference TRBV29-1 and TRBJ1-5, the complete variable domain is SAVISQKPSRDICQRGTSLTIQCQVDSQVTMMFWYRQQPGQSLTLIATANQGSEATYESGFVIDKFPISRPNLTFSTLTVSNMSPEDSSIYLCSVARTHNQPQHFGDGTRLSIL.

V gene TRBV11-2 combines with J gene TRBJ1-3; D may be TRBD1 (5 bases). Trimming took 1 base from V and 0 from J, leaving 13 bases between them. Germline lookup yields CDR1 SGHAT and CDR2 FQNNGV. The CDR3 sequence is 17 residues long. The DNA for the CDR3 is TGTGCCAGCAGCTTAGTTGGTCCCGGGGGCTCTGGAAACACCATATATTTT. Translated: CASSLVGPGGSGNTIYF.

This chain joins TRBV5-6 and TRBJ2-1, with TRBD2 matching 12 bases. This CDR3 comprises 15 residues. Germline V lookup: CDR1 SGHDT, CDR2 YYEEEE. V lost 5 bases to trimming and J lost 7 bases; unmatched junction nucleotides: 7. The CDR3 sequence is CASRSRGTSGNEQFF. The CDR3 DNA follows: TGTGCCAGCAGGTCCCGGGGGACTAGCGGGAATGAGCAGTTCTTC.

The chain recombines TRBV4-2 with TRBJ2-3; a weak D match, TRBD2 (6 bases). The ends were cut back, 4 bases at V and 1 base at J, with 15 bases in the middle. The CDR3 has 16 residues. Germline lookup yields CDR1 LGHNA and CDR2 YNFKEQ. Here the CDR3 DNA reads TGTGCCAGCAGCCGTACTAGCCAGATCCGCACAGATACGCAGTATTTT. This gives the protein CASSRTSQIRTDTQYF.

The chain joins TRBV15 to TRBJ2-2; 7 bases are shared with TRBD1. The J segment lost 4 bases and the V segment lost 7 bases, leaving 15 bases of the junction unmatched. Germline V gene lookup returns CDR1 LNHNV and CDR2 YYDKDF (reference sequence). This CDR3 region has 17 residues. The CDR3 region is CATNNRGHSRGTGELFF. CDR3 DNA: TGTGCCACCAACAACAGGGGTCATAGTAGGGGCACCGGGGAGCTGTTTTTT.

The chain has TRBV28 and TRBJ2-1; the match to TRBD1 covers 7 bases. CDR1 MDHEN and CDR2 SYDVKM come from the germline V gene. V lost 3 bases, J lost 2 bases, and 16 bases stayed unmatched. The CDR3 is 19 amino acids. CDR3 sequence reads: CASSFLGQLKPQPYNEQFF. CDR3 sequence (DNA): TGTGCCAGCAGTTTCTTGGGACAGCTAAAACCCCAACCCTACAATGAGCAGTTCTTC.

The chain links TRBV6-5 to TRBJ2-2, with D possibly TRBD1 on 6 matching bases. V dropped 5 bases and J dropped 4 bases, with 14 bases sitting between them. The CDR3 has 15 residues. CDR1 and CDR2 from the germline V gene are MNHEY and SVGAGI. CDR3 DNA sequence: TGTGCCAGCAGTCGCTGGACAGAAGTCACCGGGGAGCTGTTTTTT. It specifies CASSRWTEVTGELFF.